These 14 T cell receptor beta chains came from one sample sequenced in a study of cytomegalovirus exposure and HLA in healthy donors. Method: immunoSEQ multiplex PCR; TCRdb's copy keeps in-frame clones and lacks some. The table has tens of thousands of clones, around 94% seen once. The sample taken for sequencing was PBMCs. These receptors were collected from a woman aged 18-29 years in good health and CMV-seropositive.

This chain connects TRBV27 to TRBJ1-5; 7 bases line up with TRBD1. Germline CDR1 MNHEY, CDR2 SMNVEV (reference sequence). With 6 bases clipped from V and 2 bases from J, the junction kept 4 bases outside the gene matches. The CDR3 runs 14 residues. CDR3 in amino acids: CASRQGIGNQPQHF. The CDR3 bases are TGTGCCAGCAGACAGGGGATTGGCAATCAGCCCCAGCATTTT.

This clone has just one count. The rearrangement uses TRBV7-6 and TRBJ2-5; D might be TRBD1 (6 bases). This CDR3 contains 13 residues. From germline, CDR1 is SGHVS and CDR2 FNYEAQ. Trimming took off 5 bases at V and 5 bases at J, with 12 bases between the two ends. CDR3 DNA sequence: TGTGCCAGCAGCCTCCAGGGGTCGGAGACCCAGTACTTC. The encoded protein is CASSLQGSETQYF.

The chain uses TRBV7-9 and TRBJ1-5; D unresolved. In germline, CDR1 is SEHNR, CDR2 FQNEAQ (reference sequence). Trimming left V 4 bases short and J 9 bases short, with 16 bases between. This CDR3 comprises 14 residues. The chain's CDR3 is CASSSPASPWPQHF. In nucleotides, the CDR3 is TGTGCCAGCAGCTCCCCCGCGTCCCCCTGGCCCCAGCATTTT.

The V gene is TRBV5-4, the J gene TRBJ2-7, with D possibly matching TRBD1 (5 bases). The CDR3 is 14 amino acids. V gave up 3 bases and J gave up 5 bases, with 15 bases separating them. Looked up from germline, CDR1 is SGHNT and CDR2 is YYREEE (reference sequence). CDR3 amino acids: CASSSKGQGDEQYF. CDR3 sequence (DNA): TGTGCCAGCAGCTCTAAGGGGCAGGGCGACGAGCAGTACTTC.

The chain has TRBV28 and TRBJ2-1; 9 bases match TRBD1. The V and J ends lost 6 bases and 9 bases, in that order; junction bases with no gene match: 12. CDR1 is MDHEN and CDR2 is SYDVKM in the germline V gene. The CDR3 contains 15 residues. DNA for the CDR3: TGTGCCAGCAGAACCGGGACAGGGTTTCCCGGTGAGCAGTTCTTC. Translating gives CASRTGTGFPGEQFF.

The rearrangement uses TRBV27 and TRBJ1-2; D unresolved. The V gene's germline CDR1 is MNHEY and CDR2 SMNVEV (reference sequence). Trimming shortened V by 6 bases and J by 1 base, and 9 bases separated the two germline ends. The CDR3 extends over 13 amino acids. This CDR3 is CASSLTSNYGYTF. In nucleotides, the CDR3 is TGTGCCAGCAGCCTGACAAGTAACTATGGCTACACCTTC.

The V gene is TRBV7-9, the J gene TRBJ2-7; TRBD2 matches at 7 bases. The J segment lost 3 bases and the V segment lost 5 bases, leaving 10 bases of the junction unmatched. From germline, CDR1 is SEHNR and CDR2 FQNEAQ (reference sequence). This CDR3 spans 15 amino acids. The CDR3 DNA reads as TGTGCCAGCAGCCAATGGACTAGGATGCTCTACGAGCAGTACTTC. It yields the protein CASSQWTRMLYEQYF.

CDR3 sequence: CAISDEISRGPSYGYTF. The CDR3 coding sequence is TGTGCCATCAGTGACGAGATCAGTAGGGGTCCCTCGTATGGCTACACCTTC. V usage is TRBV10-3 and J usage is TRBJ1-2; D is perhaps TRBD1 (5 bases). In germline, CDR1 is ENHRY, CDR2 SYGVKD. This CDR3 is 17 amino acids long. The V and J ends lost 3 bases and 5 bases respectively, with 22 bases between them.

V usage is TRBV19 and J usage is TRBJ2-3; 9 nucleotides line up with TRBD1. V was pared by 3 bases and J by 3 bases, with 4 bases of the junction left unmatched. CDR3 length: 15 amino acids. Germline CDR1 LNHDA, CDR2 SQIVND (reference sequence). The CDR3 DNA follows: TGTGCCAGTAGTATTAGGGGACAGGGAACAGATACGCAGTATTTT. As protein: CASSIRGQGTDTQYF.

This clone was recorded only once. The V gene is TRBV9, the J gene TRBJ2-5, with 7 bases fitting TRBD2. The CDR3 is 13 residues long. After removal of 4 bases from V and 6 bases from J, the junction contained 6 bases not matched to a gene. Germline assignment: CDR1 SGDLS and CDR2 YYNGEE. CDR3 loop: CASSLGLGKTQYF. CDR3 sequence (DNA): TGTGCCAGCAGCTTAGGACTAGGAAAGACCCAGTACTTC.

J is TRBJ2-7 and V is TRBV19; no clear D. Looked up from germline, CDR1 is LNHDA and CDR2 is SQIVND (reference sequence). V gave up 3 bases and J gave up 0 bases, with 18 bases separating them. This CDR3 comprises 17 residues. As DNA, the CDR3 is TGTGCCAGTAGTATTCGGTATGGTCAGGCGAGCTCCTACGAGCAGTACTTC. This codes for CASSIRYGQASSYEQYF.

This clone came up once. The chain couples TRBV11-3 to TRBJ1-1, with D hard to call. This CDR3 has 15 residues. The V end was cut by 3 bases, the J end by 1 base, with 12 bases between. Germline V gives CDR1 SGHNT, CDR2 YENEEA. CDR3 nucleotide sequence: TGTGCCAGCAGCTTGGGCCGGCGACCGAACACTGAAGCTTTCTTT. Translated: CASSLGRRPNTEAFF.

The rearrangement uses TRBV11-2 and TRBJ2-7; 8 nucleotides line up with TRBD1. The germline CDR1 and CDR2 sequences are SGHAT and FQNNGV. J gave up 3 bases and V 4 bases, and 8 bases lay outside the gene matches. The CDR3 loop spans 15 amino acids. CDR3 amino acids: CASSYTGTGHYEQYF. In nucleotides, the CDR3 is TGTGCCAGCAGCTATACCGGGACAGGTCACTACGAGCAGTACTTC. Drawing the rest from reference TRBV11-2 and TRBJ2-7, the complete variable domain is EAGVAQSPRYKIIEKRQSVAFWCNPISGHATLYWYQQILGQGPKLLIQFQNNGVVDDSQLPKDRFSAERLKGVDSTLKIQPAKLEDSAVYLCASSYTGTGHYEQYFGPGTRLTVT.

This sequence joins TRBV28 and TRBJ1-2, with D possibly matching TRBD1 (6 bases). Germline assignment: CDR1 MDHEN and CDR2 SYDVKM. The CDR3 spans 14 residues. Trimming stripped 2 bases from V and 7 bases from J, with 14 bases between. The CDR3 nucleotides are TGTGCCAGCAGTTTAAGGCAGGGGCTAGGTGGCTACACCTTC. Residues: CASSLRQGLGGYTF.